This T cell receptor beta chain was sequenced during a study of identifying expanded T cells in peripheral blood. As regards this clone: Its antigen is unknown.

Overall study findings and caveats: Approximately 1.1 clones differed between technical replicates, versus approximately 17 and 20 over time. Clone count variance between roughly 2-week samples rose with total template count.

CDR3 length equals 15 residues. Between the trimmed V and J ends, which lost 0 bases and 4 bases, there was a span of 13 bases. From germline, CDR1 is SGDLS and CDR2 YYNGEE. Assay: immunoSEQ multiplex PCR; the TCRdb copy retains only in-frame clones and omits some. The data contain approximately 79,000 clones, 90% of them singletons. Healthy donors had no documented immune events, such as infections, while sampled. This sequence was found in a person aged 18 to 75 in good health. V gene TRBV9 combines with J gene TRBJ1-2, with a tentative D call TRBD1 (6 bases). Material: blood. The CDR3 region has the DNA TGTGCCAGCAGCGTAGATCAGGGGCTGAGCTATGGCTACACCTTC. It specifies CASSVDQGLSYGYTF.